This passage covers 22 T cell receptor beta chains from one sample sequenced in a study of cytomegalovirus exposure and HLA in healthy donors. PCR was performed using 60 Vbeta and 13 Jbeta primers. The data were produced by immunoSEQ multiplex PCR, yet TCRdb's version contains in-frame clones alone and is incomplete. The sample holds a few hundred thousand clones, roughly 80% seen once. Sequencing input: PBMCs. All receptors derive from a man aged 30 to 45 in good health and CMV-seronegative.

The chain joins TRBV9 to TRBJ2-2, with 7 bases fitting TRBD1. V was clipped by 3 bases and J by 5 bases; unmatched bases: 13. CDR1 is SGDLS, CDR2 YYNGEE, per germline. The CDR3 spans 17 residues. The CDR3 is CASSDRTRDSQTGELFF. As DNA, the CDR3 is TGTGCCAGCAGCGATCGAACGAGGGACAGCCAGACCGGGGAGCTGTTTTTT.

The chain has TRBV7-9 and TRBJ2-2; D unclear. The CDR3 contains 15 residues. Germline loops: CDR1 SEHNR, CDR2 FQNEAQ (reference sequence). Trimming cost V 2 bases and J 0 bases, with 7 bases left between them. The CDR3 reads CASSLYLTNTGELFF. The CDR3 DNA follows: TGTGCCAGCAGCTTATACTTAACGAACACCGGGGAGCTGTTTTTT.

The V gene is TRBV10-3, the J gene TRBJ1-3; no clear D gene. Trimming stripped 2 bases from V and 0 bases from J, with 11 bases between. CDR1 ENHRY and CDR2 SYGVKD come from the germline V gene. This CDR3 spans 16 amino acids. This CDR3 is CAISESGTISGNTIYF. As DNA, the CDR3 is TGTGCCATCAGTGAGAGCGGAACGATCTCTGGAAACACCATATATTTT.

This rearrangement joins TRBV5-6 to TRBJ2-7; TRBD1 agrees at 10 bases. Germline loops: CDR1 SGHDT, CDR2 YYEEEE. J was trimmed by 4 bases and V by 3 bases; bases with no gene match: 4. CDR3 size: 14 residues. The DNA for the CDR3 is TGTGCCAGCAGCTGGGACAGGGGTAGTTACGAGCAGTACTTC. As protein: CASSWDRGSYEQYF.

Turning to this clone: One end of the junction fails to match germline, which may point to a read error. The chain recombines TRBV2 with TRBJ2-6; a possible D gene is TRBD1 (5 bases). Germline V gene lookup returns CDR1 SNHLY and CDR2 FYNNEI. CDR3 length equals 19 residues. CDR3 bases: TGTGCCAGCAGTGTATTGGCGGCAGCGAGTCAGACTGGGGCCAGCGTCCTGACTTTC. As protein: CASSVLAAASQTGASVLTF. Together with reference TRBV2 and TRBJ2-6, the CDR3 gives the full variable domain: EPEVTQTPSHQVTQMGQEVILRCVPISNHLYFYWYRQILGQKVEFLVSFYNNEISEKSEIFDDQFSVERPDGSNFTLKIRSTKLEDSAMYFCASSVLAAASQTGASVLTFGAGSRLTVL.

This chain links TRBV5-4 with TRBJ2-5, with 8 bases that match TRBD1. Germline V gene sequence: CDR1 SGHNT, CDR2 YYREEE (reference sequence). Trimming took 4 bases from V and 5 from J; bases not matched to a gene: 13. The CDR3 loop spans 16 amino acids. As DNA, the CDR3 is TGTGCCAGCAGCCGACCAGGACAGGGCAGTGGGGAGACCCAGTACTTC. This translates into CASSRPGQGSGETQYF. Together with reference TRBV5-4 and TRBJ2-5, the CDR3 gives the full variable domain: ETGVTQSPTHLIKTRGQQVTLRCSSQSGHNTVSWYQQALGQGPQFIFQYYREEENGRGNFPPRFSGLQFPNYSSELNVNALELDDSALYLCASSRPGQGSGETQYFGPGTRLLVL.

The rearrangement joins TRBV2 to TRBJ1-2; 8 bases are shared with TRBD1. The CDR3 consists of 14 residues. J lost 4 bases, V lost 5 bases, and 6 bases had no gene match. CDR1 and CDR2 (germline): SNHLY, FYNNEI. The CDR3 protein is CASSPGQGGYGYTF. CDR3 DNA sequence: TGTGCCAGCAGTCCCGGACAGGGCGGCTATGGCTACACCTTC.

The rearrangement joins TRBV4-2 to TRBJ2-4; TRBD2 agrees at 9 bases. From germline, CDR1 is LGHNA and CDR2 YNFKEQ. The CDR3 is made up of 13 amino acids. Germline trimming cut 0 bases from V and 15 bases from J; bases unmatched to any gene: 6. The CDR3 coding sequence is TGTGCCAGCAGCCAAGACGGGCGGGGGGGATGGTACTTC. It is translated as CASSQDGRGGWYF.

In DNA form, the CDR3 reads TGTGCCAGCAGCCCCCGGACTACTATCCCCTACGAGCAGTACTTC. It codes for CASSPRTTIPYEQYF. The chain combines TRBV5-6 with TRBJ2-7; possible D gene TRBD2, 6 bases. Trimming took 4 bases from V and 2 from J, leaving 16 bases between them. CDR3 size: 15 residues. The germline CDR1 and CDR2 sequences are SGHDT and YYEEEE.

The chain links TRBV12-5 to TRBJ1-2, with D possibly being TRBD1 (5 bases). Trimming took 1 base from V and 8 from J, leaving 8 bases between them. From germline, CDR1 is LGHNT and CDR2 FRNRAP. The CDR3 consists of 12 residues. In nucleotides, the CDR3 is TGTGCTAGTGGTTTGGCAGGGTACGGCTACACCTTC. Translation gives CASGLAGYGYTF.

This chain uses TRBV5-5 with TRBJ2-7, with D possibly being TRBD2 (6 bases). The CDR3 is made up of 14 amino acids. Trimming cost V 2 bases and J 5 bases, with 14 bases left between them. The germline CDR1 and CDR2 sequences are SGHKS and YYEKEE (reference sequence). The CDR3 DNA reads TGTGCCAGCAGCTTTGATCTCAGGGAGGACGAGCAGTACTTC. Translated: CASSFDLREDEQYF.

The chain joins TRBV7-2 to TRBJ1-5; TRBD1 is a possible D gene (6 bases). Trimming pared 6 bases from V and 2 bases from J, leaving 17 bases between. Germline loops: CDR1 SGHTA, CDR2 FQGNSA. CDR3 size: 16 residues. The CDR3 DNA is TGTGCCAGCAGTCAAGGACAGACGATCCGCAATCAGCCCCAGCATTTT. It codes for CASSQGQTIRNQPQHF.

This clone was counted between two and nine times. V and J are TRBV6-5 and TRBJ2-5; 7 positions match TRBD1. The V gene's germline CDR1 is MNHEY and CDR2 SVGAGI. J gave up 2 bases and V 6 bases, and 9 bases lay outside the gene matches. This CDR3 is 15 amino acids long. The CDR3 DNA follows: TGTGCCAGCAGCTTTGAAAGGGGGCCGCAAGAGACCCAGTACTTC. This codes for CASSFERGPQETQYF.

The genes are TRBV6-6 and TRBJ1-1; 11 nucleotides align to TRBD1. Germline V gene data show CDR1 as MNHNY and CDR2 as SVGAGI (reference sequence). CDR3 length: 15 amino acids. The trim removed 0 bases at V and 5 bases at J, leaving 2 bases unmatched. The CDR3 coding sequence is TGTGCCAGCAGTTACTCGGGACAGGGGGGGACTGAAGCTTTCTTT. Amino acids: CASSYSGQGGTEAFF.

This clone occurred a few times. The CDR3 spells CASSQSYEQYF. CDR3 bases: TGCGCCAGCAGCCAGAGCTACGAGCAGTACTTC. V gene TRBV4-1 combines with J gene TRBJ2-7, with no clear D. Trimming stripped 3 bases from V and 3 bases from J, with 3 bases between. CDR3 length: 11 residues. CDR1 is MGHRA, CDR2 YSYEKL, per germline.

The CDR3 DNA reads TGTGCCAGCAGTTTCGGGACAATCCACGGCACTGAAGCTTTCTTT. It encodes CASSFGTIHGTEAFF. The chain recombines TRBV28 with TRBJ1-1, with D possibly TRBD1 on 6 matching bases. The CDR3 runs to 15 residues. Trimming removed 3 bases from V and 4 bases from J, with 15 bases in between. Germline CDR1 is MDHEN and CDR2 is SYDVKM. The whole variable domain, filled in from reference TRBV28 and TRBJ1-1, reads DVKVTQSSRYLVKRTGEKVFLECVQDMDHENMFWYRQDPGLGLRLIYFSYDVKMKEKGDIPEGYSVSREKKERFSLILESASTNQTSMYLCASSFGTIHGTEAFFGQGTRLTVV.

This clone was recorded once. The chain's CDR3 is CASNTAGEWYTF. DNA for the CDR3: TGTGCCAGCAATACCGCAGGGGAGTGGTACACCTTC. The chain links TRBV28 to TRBJ1-2, with D possibly being TRBD1 (6 bases). V shed 7 bases and J shed 11 bases, with 17 bases lying between them. The CDR3 loop spans 12 amino acids. Per germline, CDR1 MDHEN and CDR2 SYDVKM.

Concerning this clone itself: The same CDR3 also results from other DNA sequences found in this sample. The gene calls are TRBV4-3 and TRBJ1-2; 8 bases line up with TRBD1. The CDR3 has 15 amino acids. CDR1 and CDR2 (germline): LGHNA, YSLEER. V shed 3 bases, J shed 4 bases, and the junction held 7 bases outside the gene matches. CDR3 bases: TGCGCCAGCAGCCAGGAGCAGGGGGCTCTCTATGGCTACACCTTC. It is translated as CASSQEQGALYGYTF.

This clone has a single count. The rearrangement links TRBV5-1 to TRBJ2-3; weak D call: TRBD1 (6 bases). CDR3 length: 16 amino acids. Germline V gives CDR1 SGHRS, CDR2 YFSETQ. V lost 1 base and J lost 0, with 12 bases in between. In nucleotides, the CDR3 is TGCGCCAGCAGCTTGAAAGACAGGCTTAGCACAGATACGCAGTATTTT. This sequence encodes CASSLKDRLSTDTQYF. The variable domain in full, with the rest retrieved from reference TRBV5-1 and TRBJ2-3, is KAGVTQTPRYLIKTRGQQVTLSCSPISGHRSVSWYQQTPGQGLQFLFEYFSETQRNKGNFPGRFSGRQFSNSRSEMNVSTLELGDSALYLCASSLKDRLSTDTQYFGPGTRLTVL.

The V gene is TRBV27, the J gene TRBJ1-2; D is undetermined. The CDR3 loop spans 16 amino acids. Germline V gives CDR1 MNHEY, CDR2 SMNVEV (reference sequence). V was clipped by 0 bases and J by 4 bases, with 15 bases between them. DNA for the CDR3: TGTGCCAGCAGTTTATCGAAGCACCCCGAGATCTATGGCTACACCTTC. Amino acids: CASSLSKHPEIYGYTF.

This chain uses TRBV4-2 with TRBJ2-3; 10 nucleotides align to TRBD1. The CDR3 totals 16 residues. Germline lookup yields CDR1 LGHNA and CDR2 YNFKEQ. V gave up 1 base and J gave up 2 bases; unmatched junction bases: 3. The DNA for the CDR3 is TGTGCCAGCAGCCAAGGGGACAGGGGCCCCACAGATACGCAGTATTTT. This gives the protein CASSQGDRGPTDTQYF.

The chain is built from TRBV7-9 and TRBJ1-3; TRBD1 is a possible D gene (5 bases). The V gene lost 3 bases and the J gene lost 2 bases, with 20 bases spanning the gap. The CDR3 totals 18 residues. The germline V gene has CDR1 SEHNR and CDR2 FQNEAQ (reference sequence). CDR3 DNA: TGTGCCAGCAGCTTCCCCGTCGGACATTCATCACCTGGAAACACCATATATTTT. This gives the protein CASSFPVGHSSPGNTIYF.